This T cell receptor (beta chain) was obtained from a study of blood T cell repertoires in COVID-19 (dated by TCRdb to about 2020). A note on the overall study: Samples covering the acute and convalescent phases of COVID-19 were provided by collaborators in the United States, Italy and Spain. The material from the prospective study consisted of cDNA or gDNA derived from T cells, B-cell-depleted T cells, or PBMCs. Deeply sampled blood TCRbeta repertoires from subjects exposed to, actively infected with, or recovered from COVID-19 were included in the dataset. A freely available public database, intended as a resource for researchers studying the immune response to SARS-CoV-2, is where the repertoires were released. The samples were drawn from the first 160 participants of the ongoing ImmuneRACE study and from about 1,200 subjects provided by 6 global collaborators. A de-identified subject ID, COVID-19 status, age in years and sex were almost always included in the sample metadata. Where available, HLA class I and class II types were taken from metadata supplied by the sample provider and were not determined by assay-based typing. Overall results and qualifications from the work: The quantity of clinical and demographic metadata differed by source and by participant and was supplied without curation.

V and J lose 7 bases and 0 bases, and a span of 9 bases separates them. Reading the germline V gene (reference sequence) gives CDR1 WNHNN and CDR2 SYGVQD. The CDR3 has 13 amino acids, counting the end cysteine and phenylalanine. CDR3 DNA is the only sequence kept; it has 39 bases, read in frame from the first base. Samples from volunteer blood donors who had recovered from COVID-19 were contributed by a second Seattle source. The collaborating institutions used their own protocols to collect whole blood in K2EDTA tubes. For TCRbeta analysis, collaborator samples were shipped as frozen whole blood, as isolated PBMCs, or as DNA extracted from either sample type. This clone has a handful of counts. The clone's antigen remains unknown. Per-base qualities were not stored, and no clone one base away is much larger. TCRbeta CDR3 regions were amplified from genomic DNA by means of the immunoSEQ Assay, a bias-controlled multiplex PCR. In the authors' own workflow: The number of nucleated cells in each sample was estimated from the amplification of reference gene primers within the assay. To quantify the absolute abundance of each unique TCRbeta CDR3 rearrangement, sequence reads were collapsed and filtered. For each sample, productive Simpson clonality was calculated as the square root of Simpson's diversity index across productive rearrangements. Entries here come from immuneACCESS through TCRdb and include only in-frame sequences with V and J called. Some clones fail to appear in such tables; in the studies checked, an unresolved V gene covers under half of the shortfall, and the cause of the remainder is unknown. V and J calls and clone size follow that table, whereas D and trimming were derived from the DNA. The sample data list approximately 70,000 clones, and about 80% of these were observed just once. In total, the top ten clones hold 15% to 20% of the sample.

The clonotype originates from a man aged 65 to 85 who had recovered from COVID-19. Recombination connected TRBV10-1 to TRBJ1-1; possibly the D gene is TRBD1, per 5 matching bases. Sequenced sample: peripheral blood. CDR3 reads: CASNLTVNTEAFF. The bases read TGCGCCAGCAATCTGACAGTGAACACTGAAGCTTTCTTT.